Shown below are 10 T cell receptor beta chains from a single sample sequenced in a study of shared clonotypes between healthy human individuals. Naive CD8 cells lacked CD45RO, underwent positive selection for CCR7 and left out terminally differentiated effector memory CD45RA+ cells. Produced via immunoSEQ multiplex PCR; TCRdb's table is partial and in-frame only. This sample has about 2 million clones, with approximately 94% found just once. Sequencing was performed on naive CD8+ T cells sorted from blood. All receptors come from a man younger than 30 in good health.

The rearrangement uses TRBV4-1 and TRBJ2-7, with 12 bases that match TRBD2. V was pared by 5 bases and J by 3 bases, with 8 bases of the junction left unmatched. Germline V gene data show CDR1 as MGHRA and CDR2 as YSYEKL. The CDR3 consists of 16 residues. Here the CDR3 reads CASSDRLAGEYYEQYF. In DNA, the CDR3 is TGCGCCAGCAGCGATCGACTAGCGGGGGAGTACTACGAGCAGTACTTC.

The CDR3 sequence: CASSLGIERGGYF. The CDR3 nucleotides are TGTGCCAGCAGCTTGGGTATCGAGCGGGGTGGGTACTTC. The rearrangement joins TRBV5-6 to TRBJ2-5, with TRBD2 matching over 7 bases. This CDR3 spans 13 amino acids. Germline values: CDR1 SGHDT, CDR2 YYEEEE. V shed 0 bases, J shed 13 bases, and the junction held 9 bases outside the gene matches.

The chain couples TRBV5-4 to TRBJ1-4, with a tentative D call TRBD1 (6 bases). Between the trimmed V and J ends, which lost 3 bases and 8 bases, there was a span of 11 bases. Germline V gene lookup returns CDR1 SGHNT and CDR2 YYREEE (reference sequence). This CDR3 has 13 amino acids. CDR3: CASSWDIGEKLFF. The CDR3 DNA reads TGTGCCAGCAGCTGGGACATCGGAGAAAAACTGTTTTTT.

The CDR3: CASSLEPGALPNTEAFF. The DNA for the CDR3 is TGCGCCAGCAGCTTGGAACCGGGGGCTTTACCGAACACTGAAGCTTTCTTT. The chain employs TRBV5-1 and TRBJ1-1; perhaps TRBD1 as D (6 bases). CDR1 is SGHRS, CDR2 YFSETQ, per germline. The V end was cut by 0 bases, the J end by 1 base, with 16 bases between. The CDR3 contains 17 residues.

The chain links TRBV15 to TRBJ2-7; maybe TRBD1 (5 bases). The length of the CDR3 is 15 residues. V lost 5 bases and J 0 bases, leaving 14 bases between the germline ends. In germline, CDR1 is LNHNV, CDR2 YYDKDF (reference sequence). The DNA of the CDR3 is TGTGCCACCAGCGAAGGGGCGTTGAGCTCCTACGAGCAGTACTTC. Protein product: CATSEGALSSYEQYF.

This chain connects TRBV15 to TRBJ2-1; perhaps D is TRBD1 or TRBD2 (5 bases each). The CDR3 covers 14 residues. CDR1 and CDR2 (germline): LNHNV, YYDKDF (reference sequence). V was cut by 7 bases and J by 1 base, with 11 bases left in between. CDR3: CATTLGESYNEQFF. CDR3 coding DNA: TGTGCCACCACGTTGGGGGAGTCCTACAATGAGCAGTTCTTC.

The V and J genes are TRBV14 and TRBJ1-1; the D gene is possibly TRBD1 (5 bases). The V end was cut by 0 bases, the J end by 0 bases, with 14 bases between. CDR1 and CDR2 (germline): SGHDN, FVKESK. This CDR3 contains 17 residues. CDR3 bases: TGTGCCAGCAGCCAAGATCTGGGACCCATATTGAACACTGAAGCTTTCTTT. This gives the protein CASSQDLGPILNTEAFF.

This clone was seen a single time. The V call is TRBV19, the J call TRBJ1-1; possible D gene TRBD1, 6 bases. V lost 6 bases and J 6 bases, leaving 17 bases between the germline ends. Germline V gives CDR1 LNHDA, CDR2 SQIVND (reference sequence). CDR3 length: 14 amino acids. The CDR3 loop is CASSAGTGTSEAFF. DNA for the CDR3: TGTGCCAGTAGCGCGGGAACAGGGACTTCTGAAGCTTTCTTT.

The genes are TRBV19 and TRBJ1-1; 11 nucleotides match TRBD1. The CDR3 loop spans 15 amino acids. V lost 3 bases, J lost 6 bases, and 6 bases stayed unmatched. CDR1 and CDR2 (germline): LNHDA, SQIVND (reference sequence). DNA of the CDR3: TGTGCCAGTAGTATCCTCGGACAGGGGGCCGCTGAAGCTTTCTTT. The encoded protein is CASSILGQGAAEAFF.

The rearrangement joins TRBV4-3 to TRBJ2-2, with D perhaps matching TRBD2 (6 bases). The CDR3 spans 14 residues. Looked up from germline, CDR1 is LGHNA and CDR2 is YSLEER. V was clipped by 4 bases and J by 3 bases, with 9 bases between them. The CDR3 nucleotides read TGCGCCAGCAGCCCCGGGACTGACACCGGGGAGCTGTTTTTT. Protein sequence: CASSPGTDTGELFF.